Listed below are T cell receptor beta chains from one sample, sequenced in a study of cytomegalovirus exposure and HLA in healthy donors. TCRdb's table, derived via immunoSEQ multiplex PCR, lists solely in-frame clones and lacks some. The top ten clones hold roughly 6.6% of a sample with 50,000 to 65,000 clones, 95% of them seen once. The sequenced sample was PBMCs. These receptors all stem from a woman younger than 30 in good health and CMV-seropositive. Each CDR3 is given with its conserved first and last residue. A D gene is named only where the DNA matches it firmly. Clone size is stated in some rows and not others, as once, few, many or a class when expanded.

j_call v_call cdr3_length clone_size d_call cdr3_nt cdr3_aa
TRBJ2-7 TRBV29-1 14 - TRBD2 TGCAGCGTTGTGTCTAGCGGGGAGTCCTACGAGCAGTACTTC CSVVSSGESYEQYF
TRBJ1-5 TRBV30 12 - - TGTGCCTTGGGTACAGGCAATCAGCCCCAGCATTTT CALGTGNQPQHF
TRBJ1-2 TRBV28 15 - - TGTGCCAGCAGAGACCGGGTCTCGACTTGGTATGGCTACACCTTC CASRDRVSTWYGYTF
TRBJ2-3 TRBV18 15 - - TGTGCCAGCTCACCACCTTTTTTACACACAGATACGCAGTATTTT CASSPPFLHTDTQYF
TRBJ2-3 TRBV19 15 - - TGTGCCAGTAGTATCATTGGGGGCGCGACAGATACGCAGTATTTT CASSIIGGATDTQYF
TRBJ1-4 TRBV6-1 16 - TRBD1 TGTGCCAGCAGTGAAGCGGGGGGACAGATAAATGAAAAACTGTTTTTT CASSEAGGQINEKLFF
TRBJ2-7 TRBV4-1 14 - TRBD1 TGCGCCAGCAGCCAAGCACAGGGGCCAGATCGGCAGTACTTC CASSQAQGPDRQYF
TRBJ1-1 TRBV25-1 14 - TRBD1 TGTGCCAGCAGTGGCTCAGGGGGGAACACTGAAGCTTTCTTT CASSGSGGNTEAFF
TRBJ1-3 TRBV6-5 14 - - TGTGCCAGCAGTCGGCGGGACTTTGGAAACACCATATATTTT CASSRRDFGNTIYF
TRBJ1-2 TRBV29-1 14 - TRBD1 TGCAGCGTTGAAAGGAGGGGGCCAGGCTATGGCTACACCTTC CSVERRGPGYGYTF
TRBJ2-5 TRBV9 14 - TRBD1 TGTGCCAGCAGCGTACCCGGACAGGCGGAGACCCAGTACTTC CASSVPGQAETQYF
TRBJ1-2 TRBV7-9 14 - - TGTGCCAGCAGCTTAGGGACAAAAAACTATGGCTACACCTTC CASSLGTKNYGYTF
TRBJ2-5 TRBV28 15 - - TGTGCCAGCAGTCCGCCATCGACACCCCAAGAGACCCAGTACTTC CASSPPSTPQETQYF
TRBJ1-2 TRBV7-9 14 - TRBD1 TGTGCCAGCAGCTTAGGTCGGGACAGGGCATTCTACACCTTC CASSLGRDRAFYTF
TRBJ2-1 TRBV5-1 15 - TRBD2 TGCGCCAGCAGCTTATTGACTAGCGGGCCTAATGAGCAGTTCTTC CASSLLTSGPNEQFF
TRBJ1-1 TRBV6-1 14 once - TGTGCCAGCAGGGAACCACACAGGAACACTGAAGCTTTCTTT CASREPHRNTEAFF
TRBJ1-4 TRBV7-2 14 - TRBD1 TGTGCCAGCAGCCCGGACAGGGTCCGGGTAAAACTGTTTTTT CASSPDRVRVKLFF
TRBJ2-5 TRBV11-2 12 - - TGTGCCAGCAGCGCGGACAGAGAGACCCAGTACTTC CASSADRETQYF
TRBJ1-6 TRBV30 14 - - TGTGCCTGGAGATCTAGGAGAGGAGATTCACCCCTCCACTTT CAWRSRRGDSPLHF
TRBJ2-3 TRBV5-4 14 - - TGTGCCAGCAGCTTGCCCCTAAGCACAGATACGCAGTATTTT CASSLPLSTDTQYF
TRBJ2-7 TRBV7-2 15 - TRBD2 TGTGCCAGCAGCTTAGCCCTAGCGGGGGGGTACGAGCAGTACTTC CASSLALAGGYEQYF
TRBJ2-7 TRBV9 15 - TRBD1 TGTGCCAGCAGCGTAGGTGGACAGGCGTCCTACGAGCAGTACTTC CASSVGGQASYEQYF
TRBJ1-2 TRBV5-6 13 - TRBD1 TGTGCCAGCAGCTTGAGGAGGGGGCTCGGCTACACCTTC CASSLRRGLGYTF
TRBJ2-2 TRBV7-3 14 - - TGTGCCAGCAGCTTGGGCAGAAACACCGGGGAGCTGTTTTTT CASSLGRNTGELFF
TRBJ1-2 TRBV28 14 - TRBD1 TGTGCCAGCAGTCGGGACAGGGCTGGGTATGGCTACACCTTC CASSRDRAGYGYTF
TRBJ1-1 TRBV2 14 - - TGTGCCAGCAGTGGAGGCAGACCAAACACTGAAGCTTTCTTT CASSGGRPNTEAFF
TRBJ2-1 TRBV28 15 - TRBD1 TGTGCCAGCAGTTTACCAGGGACAGGGAGCAATGAGCAGTTCTTC CASSLPGTGSNEQFF
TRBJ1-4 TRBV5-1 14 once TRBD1 TGCGCCAGCAGCTTGGAGGACAGGGGTGAAAAACTGTTTTTT CASSLEDRGEKLFF
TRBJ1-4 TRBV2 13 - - TGTGCCAGCAGAGAACGCGGCTGGGAAAAACTGTTTTTT CASRERGWEKLFF
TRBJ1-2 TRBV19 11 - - TGTGCCAGTAGTATAGCCCGGACTTGGACCTTC CASSIARTWTF
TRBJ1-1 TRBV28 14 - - TGTGCCAGCAGTTTGCTCCGGGTGAACACTGAAGCTTTCTTT CASSLLRVNTEAFF
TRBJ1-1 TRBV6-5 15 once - TGTGCCAGCAGAAACACCGGGAGCGGTTGGATTGAAGCTTTCTTT CASRNTGSGWIEAFF
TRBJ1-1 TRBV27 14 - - TGTGCCAGCAGTTTATTCCAACAGGGTACTGAAGCTTTCTTT CASSLFQQGTEAFF
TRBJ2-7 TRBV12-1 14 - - TGTGCCAGCAGCTCAGGGGTCGTCTCCTACGAGCAGTACTTC CASSSGVVSYEQYF
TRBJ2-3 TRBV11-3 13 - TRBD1 TGTGCCAGCAGCTTTACAGGGGCCGATACGCAGTATTTT CASSFTGADTQYF
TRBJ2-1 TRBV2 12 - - TGTGCCAGCAGTGAAGCTCTAGATGAGCAGTTCTTC CASSEALDEQFF
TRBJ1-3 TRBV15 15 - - TGTGCCACCAGCCTTGGAGCTCAAACTGGAAACACCATATATTTT CATSLGAQTGNTIYF
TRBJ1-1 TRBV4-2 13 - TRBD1 TGTGCCAGCAGCCAAGGCAGGGGGACTGAAGCTTTCTTT CASSQGRGTEAFF
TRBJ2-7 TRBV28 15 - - TGTGCCAGCAGCCCCCGGAGGGATCACTCCTACGAGCAGTACTTC CASSPRRDHSYEQYF
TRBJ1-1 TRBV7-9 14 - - TGTGCCAGCAGCTTTGCAGGGATGTTAACTGAAGCTTTCTTT CASSFAGMLTEAFF
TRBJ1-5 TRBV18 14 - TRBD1 TGTGCCAGCTCGCAGGGGGCTCGGGATCAGCCCCAGCATTTT CASSQGARDQPQHF
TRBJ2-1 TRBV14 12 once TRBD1 TGTGCCAGCAGCCAAGCTGACAGGGCGCTGTTCTTC CASSQADRALFF
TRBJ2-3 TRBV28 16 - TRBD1 TGTGCCAGCAGCGACAGACAGGGGGCCGTCACAGATACGCAGTATTTT CASSDRQGAVTDTQYF
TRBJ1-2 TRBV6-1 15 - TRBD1 TGTGCCAGCAGACGGCCGGGACAGAGATTCTATGGCTACACCTTC CASRRPGQRFYGYTF
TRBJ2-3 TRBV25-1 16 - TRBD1 TGTGCCAGCAGCCTCAGTCCAGGGGGTCTGACAGATACGCAGTATTTT CASSLSPGGLTDTQYF
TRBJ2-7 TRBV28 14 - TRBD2 TGTGCCAGCGTGGAGCGGGGGGGATCCTACGAGCAGTACTTC CASVERGGSYEQYF
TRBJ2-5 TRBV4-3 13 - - TGCGCCAGCAGCCAAGATTTGAGGGAGACCCAGTACTTC CASSQDLRETQYF
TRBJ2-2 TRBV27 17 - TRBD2 TGTGCCAGCAGTTTGTTCTCGCGGGAGGTAAACACCGGGGAGCTGTTTTTT CASSLFSREVNTGELFF
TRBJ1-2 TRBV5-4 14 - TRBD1 TGTGCCAGCAGCCCTGGACAGGGGAACTATGGCTACACCTTC CASSPGQGNYGYTF
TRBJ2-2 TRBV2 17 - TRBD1 TGTGCCAGCACCCAGACGGACGGGACAGCGCTCACCGGGGAGCTGTTTTTT CASTQTDGTALTGELFF
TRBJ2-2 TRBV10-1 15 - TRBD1 TGCGCCAACTTCGGACAGGAGTGTGGAACCGGGGAGCTGTTTTTT CANFGQECGTGELFF
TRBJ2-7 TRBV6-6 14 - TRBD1 TGTGCCAGCAGGGACCGGACAGGGCTCTACGAGCAGTACTTT CASRDRTGLYEQYF
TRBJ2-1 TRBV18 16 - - TGTGCCAGCTCACCCACTAGGCCGAACACATACAATGAGCAGTTCTTC CASSPTRPNTYNEQFF